Shown below are 16 T cell receptor beta chains from a single sample sequenced in a study of cytomegalovirus exposure and HLA in healthy donors. The PCR ran on 60 Vbeta and 13 Jbeta primers. Data came from immunoSEQ multiplex PCR; TCRdb stores just in-frame clones and leaves some out. The sample totals about 160,000 clones. Sequenced material: PBMCs. Every receptor here comes from a man aged 25-40 years in good health and CMV-seronegative.

This chain connects TRBV14 to TRBJ2-7; TRBD2 matches 7 bases. Germline CDR1 and CDR2: SGHDN and FVKESK. After removal of 4 bases from V and 3 bases from J, the junction contained 9 bases not matched to a gene. The CDR3 loop spans 15 amino acids. CDR3 bases: TGTGCCAGCAGCCTCTTCTTAGCGGGCAGCTACGAGCAGTACTTC. It codes for CASSLFLAGSYEQYF.

The chain has TRBV14 and TRBJ2-7, with D unclear. Germline loops: CDR1 SGHDN, CDR2 FVKESK. Trimming removed 6 bases from V and 4 bases from J, with 7 bases in between. The CDR3 is 11 residues long. CDR3 DNA: TGTGCCAGCAGTCTGACTTACGAGCAGTACTTC. This gives the protein CASSLTYEQYF.

V usage is TRBV11-2 and J usage is TRBJ1-1, with no clear D. This CDR3 has 15 residues. CDR1 SGHAT and CDR2 FQNNGV come from the germline V gene. V lost 3 bases to trimming and J lost 10 bases, with 21 bases between them. The CDR3: CASSFEGVSVGAAFF. The CDR3 nucleotides are TGTGCCAGCAGCTTCGAAGGCGTTAGCGTGGGCGCAGCTTTCTTT.

The chain employs TRBV10-1 and TRBJ2-7; 8 nucleotides align to TRBD1. The CDR3 sequence is 13 residues long. The junction had 5 bases not matched to a gene; V was cut back by 3 bases and J by 7 bases. Germline CDR1 and CDR2: WNHNN and SYGVQD (reference sequence). CDR3 nucleotides: TGCGCCAGCAGTGACCACAGGGGGGAAGAGCAGTACTTC. Translating it yields CASSDHRGEEQYF.

This sequence joins TRBV4-2 and TRBJ2-5; 11 nucleotides align to TRBD2. The CDR3 is 16 amino acids. V lost 1 base, J lost 0 bases, and 1 base stayed unmatched. Germline V lookup: CDR1 LGHNA, CDR2 YNFKEQ. DNA for the CDR3: TGTGCCAGCAGCCAAGTAGCGGGAGGGAACCAAGAGACCCAGTACTTC. Protein product: CASSQVAGGNQETQYF.

V and J are TRBV9 and TRBJ1-2; possibly TRBD1 for D (5 bases). CDR3 length equals 12 residues. Per the germline V gene, CDR1 is SGDLS and CDR2 is YYNGEE. Between the trimmed V and J ends, which lost 0 bases and 12 bases, there was a span of 12 bases. The CDR3 coding sequence is TGTGCCAGCAGCGTAGAAGGGTTAGGGGACACCTTC. It codes for CASSVEGLGDTF.

This rearrangement joins TRBV7-9 to TRBJ1-4; D may be TRBD1 (5 bases). CDR3 length: 16 residues. Germline V lookup: CDR1 SEHNR, CDR2 FQNEAQ (reference sequence). V was shortened by 3 bases and J by 4 bases, with 15 bases between the two germline ends. Written as DNA, the CDR3 is TGTGCCAGCAGCTTCAGCAATGCTAGGGGTAATGAAAAACTGTTTTTT. Translated: CASSFSNARGNEKLFF.

A note on this clone: The sample has other DNA sequences that encode this CDR3 too. V and J are TRBV10-3 and TRBJ1-1; a weak D match, TRBD1 (6 bases). The germline V gene encodes CDR1 ENHRY and CDR2 SYGVKD. This CDR3 contains 13 residues. Trimming took 0 bases from V and 5 from J, leaving 7 bases between them. The CDR3 region has the DNA TGTGCCATCAGTGAGTCGAGGGGGACTGAAGCTTTCTTT. Protein product: CAISESRGTEAFF.

The chain uses TRBV7-8 and TRBJ2-3; TRBD1 aligns across 8 bases. The CDR3 runs 15 residues. The V gene end was trimmed by 4 bases and the J gene end by 3 bases; junction bases not matched to a gene: 6. Per the germline V gene, CDR1 is SGHVS and CDR2 is FQNEAQ. The CDR3 nucleotides read TGTGCCAGCAGCTCGGACAGGGTTCGGACAGATACGCAGTATTTT. Protein: CASSSDRVRTDTQYF.

This rearrangement joins TRBV5-4 to TRBJ1-5; possibly TRBD1 for D (6 bases). The CDR3 is 15 amino acids. V shed 7 bases and J shed 1 base, with 15 bases lying between them. Germline CDR1 and CDR2: SGHNT and YYREEE (reference sequence). The CDR3 loop is CASGIQGMSNQPQHF. DNA for the CDR3: TGTGCCAGCGGAATACAGGGAATGAGCAATCAGCCCCAGCATTTT.

The chain uses TRBV18 and TRBJ2-7; D uncertain. The CDR3 contains 13 residues. Germline assignment: CDR1 KGHSH and CDR2 LQKENI. V was shortened by 3 bases and J by 5 bases, with 11 bases between the two germline ends. The CDR3 region is CASSPLGRDEQYF. In DNA, the CDR3 is TGTGCCAGCTCACCCCTCGGCCGGGACGAGCAGTACTTC. The variable domain in full, with the rest retrieved from reference TRBV18 and TRBJ2-7, is NAGVMQNPRHLVRRRGQEARLRCSPMKGHSHVYWYRQLPEEGLKFMVYLQKENIIDESGMPKERFSAEFPKEGPSILRIQQVVRGDSAAYFCASSPLGRDEQYFGPGTRLTVT.

The chain couples TRBV7-2 to TRBJ1-5; D perhaps matches TRBD1 (6 bases). CDR1 and CDR2 (germline): SGHTA, FQGNSA. The CDR3 contains 13 residues. Between the trimmed V and J ends, which lost 4 bases and 5 bases, there was a span of 9 bases. CDR3 nucleotides: TGTGCCAGCAGCTCTTACAGGGATCAGCCCCAGCATTTT. Amino acid sequence: CASSSYRDQPQHF.

V and J are TRBV7-6 and TRBJ2-5; D call uncertain. Germline loops: CDR1 SGHVS, CDR2 FNYEAQ. This CDR3 has 13 amino acids. With 4 bases removed from V and 5 bases from J, the gap between germline ends came to 11 bases. CDR3 nucleotides: TGTGCCAGCAGCTCACATGTTTCCGAGACCCAGTACTTC. It is translated as CASSSHVSETQYF. The entire variable domain, with the rest obtained from reference TRBV7-6 and TRBJ2-5, is as follows: GAGVSQSPRYKVTKRGQDVALRCDPISGHVSLYWYRQALGQGPEFLTYFNYEAQQDKSGLPNDRFSAERPEGSISTLTIQRTEQRDSAMYRCASSSHVSETQYFGPGTRLLVL.

The V call is TRBV7-2, the J call TRBJ2-7, with D possibly TRBD2 on 5 matching bases. V lost 2 bases, J lost 0 bases, and 14 bases lay in between. Germline CDR1 reads SGHTA; CDR2 reads FQGNSA. The CDR3 contains 16 residues. As DNA, the CDR3 is TGTGCCAGCAGCTTATCACTCAGCGGTAGCTCCTACGAGCAGTACTTC. It translates to CASSLSLSGSSYEQYF.

The chain couples TRBV7-9 to TRBJ2-1; 7 bases are shared with TRBD2. This CDR3 is built from 15 residues. V shed 5 bases, J shed 9 bases, and the junction held 13 bases outside the gene matches. The germline V gene has CDR1 SEHNR and CDR2 FQNEAQ (reference sequence). DNA of the CDR3: TGTGCCAGCAGCCCAACTACCGCGGGGGTCAGTGAGCAGTTCTTC. Protein sequence: CASSPTTAGVSEQFF.

The chain employs TRBV13 and TRBJ2-2; D may be TRBD2 (5 bases). Germline CDR1 is PRHDT and CDR2 is FYEKMQ (reference sequence). With 0 bases removed from V and 1 base from J, the gap between germline ends came to 6 bases. This CDR3 spans 15 amino acids. As DNA, the CDR3 is TGTGCCAGCAGCTTAGGAGCGGTGAACACCGGGGAGCTGTTTTTT. Translating gives CASSLGAVNTGELFF.